A selection of T cell receptor beta chains follows, all from one sample in a study of CD8+CD57+ T cells in acquired aplastic anemia. TCRdb recomputed calls from the reads with MiXCR, one row per CDR3 protein. The sample lists about 270,000 distinct CDR3 sequences, approximately 56% seen once, with roughly 8% in the top ten. Sequencing was performed on sorted CD4+, CD8+, or CD8+CD57+ T cells (not recorded which) from PBMCs. Receptors originate from a human donor with severe aplastic anemia or a healthy control (not recorded which). Each CDR3 is given with its conserved first and last residue. Fields, in order: V gene, J gene, clone size, D gene, CDR3 protein, CDR3 DNA. The D gene is left open where the match is weak. For some rows the clone size is stated as once, few or many, or as a class when expanded; others skip it.

>TRBV10-3|TRBJ2-1|.|.
CAISEVTKGGNEQFF
TGTGCCATCAGTGAAGTGACTAAGGGGGGCAATGAGCAGTTCTTC
>TRBV5-1|TRBJ1-2|many|.
CASSPGSGYGYTF
TGCGCCAGCAGCCCCGGGTCGGGCTATGGCTACACCTTC
>TRBV7-9|TRBJ2-7|.|.
CASSSYSFYEQYF
TGTGCCAGCAGCTCCTACTCCTTTTACGAGCAGTACTTC
>TRBV24-1|TRBJ2-2|.|TRBD1
CATSDSSRGWAGELFF
TGTGCCACCAGTGATTCGAGCAGGGGGTGGGCCGGGGAGCTGTTTTTT
>TRBV9|TRBJ1-1|.|TRBD1
CASSVGQGGTEAFF
TGTGCCAGCAGCGTGGGACAGGGTGGCACTGAAGCTTTCTTT
>TRBV19|TRBJ1-5|.|.
CASRAGNQPQHF
TGTGCCAGTAGGGCTGGTAATCAGCCCCAGCATTTT
>TRBV20-1|TRBJ2-7|.|TRBD2
CSARLAGDLYEQYF
TGCAGTGCTAGGCTAGCGGGGGACCTTTACGAGCAGTACTTC
>TRBV7-3|TRBJ2-7|.|TRBD1
CASSFGTGVVYEQYF
TGTGCTAGCAGCTTCGGGACAGGGGTCGTCTACGAGCAGTACTTC
>TRBV28|TRBJ1-6|few|TRBD1
CASRSTGGGSPLHF
TGTGCCAGCAGGTCGACAGGGGGCGGATCACCCCTCCACTTT
>TRBV19|TRBJ2-5|.|TRBD1
CASSTTGGLSETQYF
TGTGCCAGTAGTACGACAGGGGGGCTATCAGAGACCCAGTACTTC
>TRBV24-1|TRBJ2-1|few|.
CATSDTEEQFF
TGTGCCACCAGTGATACGGAAGAGCAGTTCTTC
>TRBV2|TRBJ2-5|.|TRBD2
CAYKAGGLETQYF
TGCGCTTATAAGGCGGGAGGGCTTGAGACCCAGTACTTC
>TRBV7-9|TRBJ2-5|once|.
CASSLAGTTNQETQYF
TGTGCCAGCAGCTTAGCCGGGACAACTAACCAAGAGACCCAGTACTTC
>TRBV24-1|TRBJ1-1|.|.
CATKDGGNTEAFF
TGTGCCACCAAAGACGGCGGGAACACTGAAGCTTTCTTT
>TRBV9|TRBJ1-2|many|.
CASSPSEEAYGYTF
TGTGCCAGCAGCCCCTCGGAGGAGGCCTATGGCTACACCTTC
>TRBV10-2|TRBJ2-7|.|TRBD1
CASSYSRQGEDEQYF
TGTGCCAGCAGTTACTCTCGGCAGGGGGAAGACGAGCAGTACTTC
>TRBV27|TRBJ2-7|.|.
CASTFGYEQYF
TGTGCCAGCACGTTCGGCTACGAGCAGTACTTC
>TRBV7-2|TRBJ2-3|few|TRBD1
CASSLAGGGFRTDTQYF
TGTGCCAGCAGCTTAGCAGGGGGCGGATTTAGGACAGATACGCAGTATTTT
>TRBV10-2|TRBJ2-3|many|TRBD2
CASTQTGGGTDTQYF
TGCGCCAGCACCCAGACGGGGGGGGGCACAGATACGCAGTATTTT
>TRBV7-2|TRBJ1-6|once|.
CASSLGGGPSLHF
TGTGCCAGCAGCTTAGGCGGGGGTCCGTCCCTCCACTTT
>TRBV20-1|TRBJ2-1|.|TRBD2
CSARVLAVYNEQFF
TGCAGTGCTAGAGTACTAGCGGTCTACAATGAGCAGTTCTTC
>TRBV7-2|TRBJ2-5|.|TRBD1
CASSLRGQAGETQYF
TGTGCCAGCAGCTTAAGGGGACAGGCGGGAGAGACCCAGTACTTC
>TRBV19|TRBJ2-7|many|.
CASSIGHSYEQYF
TGTGCCAGTAGTATAGGGCATAGCTACGAGCAGTACTTC
>TRBV20-1|TRBJ1-6|.|.
CSAGGRSFNSPLHF
TGCAGTGCCGGGGGGCGTTCCTTTAATTCACCCCTCCACTTT
>TRBV29-1|TRBJ1-1|.|.
CSIWQGGTGAFF
TGCAGCATTTGGCAGGGAGGGACTGGAGCTTTCTTT
>TRBV20-1|TRBJ2-5|.|TRBD2
CSAIQGLAQETQYF
TGCAGTGCTATACAAGGACTAGCACAAGAGACCCAGTACTTC
>TRBV15|TRBJ1-1|.|.
CATSREQGLTEAFF
TGTGCCACCAGCAGAGAGCAGGGGCTCACTGAAGCTTTCTTT
>TRBV24-1|TRBJ1-1|few|.
CATSAGNTEAFF
TGTGCCACCAGTGCTGGGAACACTGAAGCTTTCTTT
>TRBV5-8|TRBJ1-5|many|TRBD1
CASSLGDRGLSQPQHF
TGTGCCAGCAGCTTGGGAGACAGGGGGCTATCTCAGCCCCAGCATTTT
>TRBV20-1|TRBJ2-2|many|TRBD1
CSARDRRTGFTGELFF
TGCAGTGCTAGAGATCGCCGGACAGGGTTCACCGGGGAGCTGTTTTTT
>TRBV7-9|TRBJ2-3|.|.
CASSLSVGDGLNEQYF
TGTGCCAGCAGCTTATCTGTCGGGGACGGTTTAAATGAGCAGTATTTT
>TRBV15|TRBJ2-7|.|.
CATSRGDTRYEQYF
TGTGCCACCAGCAGAGGGGACACCCGTTACGAGCAGTACTTC
>TRBV29-1|TRBJ2-7|.|.
CSVVTGQTYEKYF
TGCAGCGTCGTGACAGGTCAGACCTACGAGAAGTACTTC
>TRBV27|TRBJ1-2|.|TRBD1
CASSPRQGGGYGYTF
TGTGCCAGCAGTCCCCGACAGGGGGGGGGCTATGGCTACACCTTC
>TRBV7-9|TRBJ2-7|few|.
CAGDMGEQYF
TGTGCCGGGGACATGGGCGAGCAGTACTTC
>TRBV7-6|TRBJ2-2|.|.
CAGSTAPTGGLFF
TGTGCCGGCTCGACAGCACCCACCGGGGGGCTGTTTTTT
>TRBV19|TRBJ1-6|.|TRBD1
CASRPGQGFSPLHF
TGTGCCAGTAGGCCGGGACAGGGATTTTCACCCCTCCACTTT
>TRBV5-1|TRBJ2-7|.|.
CASTAEGNEQYF
TGTGCCAGCACAGCGGAGGGGAACGAGCAGTACTTC
>TRBV28|TRBJ1-4|few|.
CASMAAESNEKLFF
TGTGCCAGCATGGCGGCGGAAAGTAATGAAAAACTGTTTTTT
>TRBV20-1|TRBJ2-1|.|TRBD2
CSAVGRGGYNEQFF
TGCAGTGCTGTTGGGCGGGGGGGATACAATGAGCAGTTCTTC
>TRBV5-1|TRBJ2-7|many|.
CASSSPDGAGSYEQYF
TGCGCCAGCAGCTCTCCCGACGGGGCCGGATCCTACGAGCAGTACTTC
>TRBV10-3|TRBJ2-1|.|.
CAISDGVGKYNEQFF
TGTGCCATCAGTGATGGGGTTGGAAAGTACAATGAGCAGTTCTTC
>TRBV19|TRBJ2-7|.|TRBD2
CASSIMAGVAGEQYF
TGTGCCAGTAGTATCATGGCGGGGGTCGCCGGGGAGCAGTACTTC
>TRBV29-1|TRBJ2-7|.|.
CSVELRQTSSYEQYF
TGCAGCGTTGAACTGCGACAGACAAGCTCCTACGAGCAGTACTTC
>TRBV20-1|TRBJ1-2|.|.
CSARATVF
TGCAGTGCTAGGGCTACTGTCTTC
>TRBV19|TRBJ1-5|.|.
CASSRSGGSNQPQHF
TGTGCCAGTAGTAGAAGCGGAGGTAGCAATCAGCCCCAGCATTTT
>TRBV20-1|TRBJ1-4|.|.
CSARDHRVSEKLFF
TGCAGTGCTAGAGATCACAGGGTCTCTGAAAAACTGTTTTTT
>TRBV18|TRBJ1-2|many|.
CASSPNVNYGYTF
TGTGCCAGCTCACCAAACGTAAACTATGGCTACACCTTC
>TRBV5-6|TRBJ2-3|.|.
CASSFSGATDTQYF
TGTGCCAGCAGCTTTTCCGGGGCCACAGATACGCAGTATTTT
>TRBV7-9|TRBJ1-1|.|.
CASRFGQNTEAFF
TGTGCCAGCCGGTTTGGGCAGAACACTGAAGCTTTCTTT
>TRBV6-2/TRBV6-3|TRBJ1-4|.|.
CASSSTSGRDEKLFF
TGTGCCAGCAGTTCTACTAGCGGGAGGGATGAAAAACTGTTTTTT
>TRBV20-1|TRBJ2-7|few|.
CSAFSGERESYEQYF
TGCAGTGCTTTCTCAGGGGAGCGGGAATCCTACGAGCAGTACTTC
>TRBV14|TRBJ2-7|.|TRBD1
CASSQSQGETYEQYF
TGTGCCAGCAGCCAATCGCAGGGGGAGACCTACGAGCAGTACTTC
>TRBV19|TRBJ2-1|many|TRBD2
CASSTWTSGGAPFNEQFF
TGTGCCAGTAGTACTTGGACTAGCGGGGGGGCACCCTTCAATGAGCAGTTCTTC
>TRBV9|TRBJ2-5|.|TRBD2
CASSVSSGGHQETLYF
TGTGCCAGCAGCGTCTCTAGCGGGGGGCACCAAGAGACCCTGTACTTC
>TRBV5-6|TRBJ2-5|.|.
CASSRLIGMGETQYF
TGTGCCAGCAGCAGATTGATAGGGATGGGGGAGACCCAGTACTTC
>TRBV27|TRBJ2-5|.|TRBD2
CASSTSGIETQYF
TGTGCCAGCAGCACTAGCGGTATTGAGACCCAGTACTTC